This TCR beta chain was identified during a study of blood T cell repertoires in COVID-19. At the level of the study: Specimens from acute and convalescent COVID-19 originated in the United States, Italy and Spain.

The table came from immunoSEQ multiplex PCR; TCRdb's copy has only in-frame clones and leaves some out. The table records around 140,000 clones, almost 80% of them present only once. This CDR3 contains 15 residues. The V and J ends lost 1 base and 0 bases, in that order; junction bases with no gene match: 3. CDR1 and CDR2 from the germline V gene are MDHEN and SYDVKM. V gene TRBV28 combines with J gene TRBJ2-7, with 7 bases identical to TRBD2. The TCR comes from a woman aged 45-65 years who had recovered from COVID-19. The sample was PBMCs or T cells enriched from blood (not recorded which). The CDR3 DNA reads TGTGCCAGCAGTTTATACGGCGGGAGCTCCTACGAGCAGTACTTC. Its protein is CASSLYGGSSYEQYF.